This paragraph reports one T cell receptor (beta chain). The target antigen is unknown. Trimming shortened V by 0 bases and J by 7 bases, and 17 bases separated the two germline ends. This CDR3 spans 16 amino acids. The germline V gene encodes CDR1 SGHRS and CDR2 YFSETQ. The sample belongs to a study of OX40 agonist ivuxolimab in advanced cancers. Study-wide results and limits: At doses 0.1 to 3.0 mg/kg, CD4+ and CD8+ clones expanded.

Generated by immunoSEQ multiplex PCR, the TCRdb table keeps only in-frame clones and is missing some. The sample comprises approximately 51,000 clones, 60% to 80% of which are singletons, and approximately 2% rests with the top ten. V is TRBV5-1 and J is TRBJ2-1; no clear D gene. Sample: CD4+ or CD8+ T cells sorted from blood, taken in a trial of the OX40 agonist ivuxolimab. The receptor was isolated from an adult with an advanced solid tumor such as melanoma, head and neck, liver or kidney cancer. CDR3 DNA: TGCGCCAGCAGCTTGGGGGTAGGGTCCCACACTAATGAGCAGTTCTTC. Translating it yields CASSLGVGSHTNEQFF.